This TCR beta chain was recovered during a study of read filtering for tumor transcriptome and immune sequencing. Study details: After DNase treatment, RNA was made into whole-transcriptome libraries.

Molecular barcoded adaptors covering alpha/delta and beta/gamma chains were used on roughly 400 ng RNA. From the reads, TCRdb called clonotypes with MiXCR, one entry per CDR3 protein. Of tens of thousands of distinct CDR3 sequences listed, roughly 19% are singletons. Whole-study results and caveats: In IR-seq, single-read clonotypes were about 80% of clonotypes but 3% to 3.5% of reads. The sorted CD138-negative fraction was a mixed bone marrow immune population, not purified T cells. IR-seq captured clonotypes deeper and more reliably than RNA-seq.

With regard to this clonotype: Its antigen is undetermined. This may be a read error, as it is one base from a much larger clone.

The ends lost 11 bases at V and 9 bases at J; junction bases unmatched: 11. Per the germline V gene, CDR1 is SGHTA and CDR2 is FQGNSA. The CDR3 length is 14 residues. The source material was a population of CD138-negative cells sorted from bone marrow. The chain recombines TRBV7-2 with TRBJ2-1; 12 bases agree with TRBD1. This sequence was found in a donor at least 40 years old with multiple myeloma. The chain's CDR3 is CAGNRDRGRGEQFF. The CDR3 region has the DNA TGTGCCGGTAACCGGGACAGGGGGCGCGGTGAGCAGTTCTTC.